This is a list of T cell receptor beta chains from one sample in a study of T cell responses to AZD1222 COVID-19 vaccine. Method: immunoSEQ multiplex PCR; TCRdb's copy keeps in-frame clones and lacks some. The data contain about 69,000 clones, roughly 80% of them singletons. Sample: peripheral blood, taken 28 days after the second AZD1222 dose. The receptors here all came from an adult who received the AZD1222 COVID-19 vaccine. Both conserved end residues are part of each CDR3. D genes are given only for firm matches. Only part of the rows carry a size: once, few, many, or a class if the clone is expanded.

j_call clone_size d_call v_call cdr3_length cdr3_nt cdr3_aa
TRBJ2-3 . TRBD2 TRBV2 16 TGTGCCAGCAGGTCCACTAGCGGTACACTCACAGATACGCAGTATTTT CASRSTSGTLTDTQYF
TRBJ2-3 few . TRBV19 17 TGTGCCAGTAGTATAGCCCCCACCTATTTTGGGGACCATACGCAGTATTTT CASSIAPTYFGDHTQYF
TRBJ2-5 . . TRBV5-1 13 TGCGCCAGCACCCGTGAATCAAAAGAGACCCAGTACTTC CASTRESKETQYF
TRBJ2-3 . TRBD2 TRBV29-1 14 TGCAGCGTTGATTTAGCGGGGAGCACAGATACGCAGTATTTT CSVDLAGSTDTQYF
TRBJ2-1 . . TRBV7-3 15 TGTGCCAGCAGCCCAGACAGAAGCTCCTACAATGAGCAGTTCTTC CASSPDRSSYNEQFF
TRBJ1-1 . TRBD1 TRBV23-1 17 TGCGCCAGCAGTCAATGCGTGGGAAGGACAGGGATCACTGAAGCTTTCTTT CASSQCVGRTGITEAFF
TRBJ2-1 few TRBD1 TRBV7-2 18 TGTGCCAGCAGCCCCCAAGACAACAGGGGTGGTCGATTAGGTGAGCAGTTCTTC CASSPQDNRGGRLGEQFF
TRBJ1-5 . . TRBV18 13 TGTGCCAGCTCACCACCGGGGGGTCAGCCCCAGCATTTT CASSPPGGQPQHF
TRBJ2-1 once . TRBV3-1/TRBV3-2 12 TGTGCCAGCAGCCAAACAGTGGATGAGCAGTTCTTC CASSQTVDEQFF
TRBJ1-5 . . TRBV12-3/TRBV12-4 13 TGTGCCAGCACCCCTGGGGGCAATCAGCCCCAGCATTTT CASTPGGNQPQHF
TRBJ1-2 . . TRBV7-2 14 TGTGCCAGCAGCTTAGGGCAGGGGAACTATGGCTACACCTTC CASSLGQGNYGYTF
TRBJ2-1 . TRBD1 TRBV4-1 16 TGCGCCAGCAGCCAACGTCGGGACAGGGTAAACAATGAGCAGTTCTTC CASSQRRDRVNNEQFF
TRBJ2-6 . . TRBV30 17 TGTGCCTGGAACCGGGCGAAGGGCAATTTCTGGGCCAACGTCCTGACTTTC CAWNRAKGNFWANVLTF
TRBJ1-2 . . TRBV28 14 TGTGCCAGCACCCCCCCCCTAAGAGCCTATGGCTACACCTTC CASTPPLRAYGYTF
TRBJ1-4 once . TRBV19 13 TGTGCCAGTAGTATAGTCCCGACAGAAAAACTGTTTTTT CASSIVPTEKLFF
TRBJ1-1 . . TRBV21-1 17 TGTGCCAGCAGCAAAGAGGTCATGGGAGCCGAGAACACTGAAGCTTTCTTT CASSKEVMGAENTEAFF
TRBJ1-2 . . TRBV12-3/TRBV12-4 13 TGTGCCAGCAGTTCGGGCGGGGAATTTGGCTACACCTTC CASSSGGEFGYTF
TRBJ1-1 once . TRBV21-1 20 TGTGCCAGCAGCAATATTATGGTGGGACAGGGGTACGGTTTGGACACTGAAGCTTTCTTT CASSNIMVGQGYGLDTEAFF
TRBJ1-1 . . TRBV10-2 15 TGCGCCAGCACCGCTTGGTTTATTAGCGTCCCACAAGCTTTCTTT CASTAWFISVPQAFF
TRBJ1-2 . . TRBV6-5 12 TGTGCCAGCAGTTTACAGGGCTATGGCTACACCTTC CASSLQGYGYTF
TRBJ1-2 few TRBD1 TRBV4-1 15 TGCGCCAGCAGCCAAGCTCCCCCAGGGGGCTATGGCTACACCTTC CASSQAPPGGYGYTF
TRBJ2-5 . TRBD2 TRBV5-1 14 TGCGCCAGCAGCTTAGGGACTAGCGGGCAGACCCAGTACTTC CASSLGTSGQTQYF
TRBJ1-6 . . TRBV7-3 18 TGTGCCAGCAGCGCCTGGGGGGCAGCAAACTCCTATAATTCACCCCTCCACTTT CASSAWGAANSYNSPLHF
TRBJ1-2 . TRBD1 TRBV28 15 TGTGCTCGCCGAAAGTCCGGGACAGTTATCTATGGCTACACCTTC CARRKSGTVIYGYTF
TRBJ1-1 . . TRBV6-5 10 TGTGCCAGCGGATTAAATGAAGCTTTCTTT CASGLNEAFF
TRBJ1-1 . . TRBV2 14 TGTGCCAGCAGTTCTCAGGGAGTAAACACTGAAGCTTTCTTT CASSSQGVNTEAFF
TRBJ1-1 . . TRBV28 14 TGTGCCAGCACCACCCAGCAGGGGAACACTGAAGCTTTCTTT CASTTQQGNTEAFF
TRBJ2-1 . TRBD2 TRBV5-1 19 TGCGCCAGCAGCTTGGCCCGGCTAGCGGGGGTTACCTCCTACAATGAGCAGTTCTTC CASSLARLAGVTSYNEQFF
TRBJ1-5 . . TRBV3-1/TRBV3-2 14 TGTGCCAGCAGCCGCAATGGGGGCAATCAGCCCCAGCATTTT CASSRNGGNQPQHF
TRBJ1-1 once TRBD1 TRBV5-4 15 TGTGCCAGCAGCTTACAGGGGGCGGGAGACACTGAAGCTTTCTTT CASSLQGAGDTEAFF
TRBJ1-6 . TRBD1 TRBV5-4 17 TGTGCCAGCAGCTTGGGCAACAGGGGCTCCTATAATTCACCCCTCCACTTT CASSLGNRGSYNSPLHF
TRBJ2-7 . TRBD1 TRBV29-1 14 TGCAGCGTAGCGGACAGGGGGGCAACCTACGAGCAGTACTTC CSVADRGATYEQYF
TRBJ1-3 . TRBD1 TRBV19 15 TGTGCCAGTACAGCCGAGACAGGGTATGGAAACACCATATATTTT CASTAETGYGNTIYF
TRBJ1-2 . TRBD1 TRBV5-4 15 TGTGCCAGCAGCTCCCGACAGGGGGCTTTCTATGGCTACACCTTC CASSSRQGAFYGYTF
TRBJ2-7 . . TRBV11-2 13 TGTGCCAGCAGCTTAGTGAACGGGGGTCAGCAGTACTTC CASSLVNGGQQYF
TRBJ2-5 . . TRBV10-3 13 TGTGCCATCAGTCTAAACCTCCTAGAGACCCAGTACTTC CAISLNLLETQYF
TRBJ2-7 . . TRBV15 16 TGTGCCACCAGCAGAGATTGGCCCCCGCAGGCCTACGAGCAGTACTTC CATSRDWPPQAYEQYF
TRBJ1-1 . . TRBV5-1 13 TGCGCCAGCAGCGCGGGGACGAGGACTGAAGCTTTCTTT CASSAGTRTEAFF
TRBJ1-2 . . TRBV5-4 13 TGTGCCAGCAGCTTCCCAGGGGCGGAAGGCTACACCTTC CASSFPGAEGYTF
TRBJ2-5 . . TRBV11-2 13 TGTGCCAGCAATCCTGGCTCGGAGGAGACCCAGTACTTC CASNPGSEETQYF
TRBJ1-4 . . TRBV20-1 13 TGCAGTGCTAGTCTGGGGATTGGGGAAAAACTGTTTTTT CSASLGIGEKLFF
TRBJ2-7 . TRBD1 TRBV20-1 14 TGCAGTGCTAGTGCCGGGACAGGGGGCAACAAGCAGTACTTC CSASAGTGGNKQYF
TRBJ1-2 . . TRBV7-8 12 TGTGCCAGCAGCCCCGTTGTATTCGGCTACACCTTC CASSPVVFGYTF
TRBJ2-7 . TRBD2 TRBV6-2/TRBV6-3 18 TGTGCCAGCAGTCACGGAAGGACTAGCGGGGGGGGCATCTACGAGCAGTACTTC CASSHGRTSGGGIYEQYF
TRBJ2-1 . . TRBV7-9 15 TGTGCCAGCAGCCCGCCGGGACTCATCTACAATGAGCAGTTCTTC CASSPPGLIYNEQFF
TRBJ1-2 few . TRBV2 13 TGTGCCAGCAGTGAAGAAAGGGACTATGGCTACACCTTC CASSEERDYGYTF
TRBJ1-6 . TRBD1 TRBV19 13 TGTGCCAGTAATGGACAGGGGTATTCACCCCTCCACTTT CASNGQGYSPLHF
TRBJ1-4 . . TRBV6-2/TRBV6-3 14 TGTGCCAGCAGTTACTCTCAGGGAGAAGAAAAACTGTTTTTT CASSYSQGEEKLFF
TRBJ2-7 . . TRBV14 14 TGTGCCAGCAGCCAGCTAAGACAGGTCTACGAGCAGTACTTC CASSQLRQVYEQYF
TRBJ1-2 . TRBD1 TRBV2 14 TGTGCCAGCAGCCCGACAGGGTATCGCTATGGCTACACCTTC CASSPTGYRYGYTF
TRBJ2-5 . TRBD1 TRBV24-1 16 TGTGCCACCAGTCCCGGGACAGGGGGCGCGGCAGAGACCCAGTACTTC CATSPGTGGAAETQYF
TRBJ2-5 few . TRBV24-1 12 TGTGCCACCAGTGATTACCAAGAGACCCAGTACTTC CATSDYQETQYF
TRBJ2-7 . . TRBV11-3 16 TGTGCCAGCAGCTTAGGTGGGCCGGGACAAGACTACGAGCAGTACTTC CASSLGGPGQDYEQYF
TRBJ1-6 . . TRBV9 18 TGTGCCAGCAGCGTGACTAGGGGACGAGGCTCCAGAAATTCACCCCTCCACTTT CASSVTRGRGSRNSPLHF
TRBJ1-1 . . TRBV28 20 TGTGCCAGCAGTTTAGCGGGGGAGGGGCAAGTCTCGTTGTCGAACACTGAAGCTTTCTTT CASSLAGEGQVSLSNTEAFF